The 24 T cell receptor beta chains listed next were all sequenced from one sample in a study of molecular identifiers for immune sequencing clone quantification. TCRdb passed the PCR reads through MiXCR, listing each CDR3 protein once. Of about 640,000 distinct CDR3 sequences detected, less than 20% appear once; the ten largest clones hold roughly 0.85%. What was sequenced was naive CD8+ T cells from blood, with Jurkat cell RNA spiked in. The sample's subset: FACS-sorted CD8+CD4-CCR7+CD45RA+ naive T cells. Receptor source: a human donor in good health. Some libraries in this study had Jurkat cell RNA spiked in.

This clonotype was counted ten times or more. This chain joins TRBV2 and TRBJ2-1; perhaps TRBD1 as D (5 bases). V was shortened by 8 bases and J by 4 bases, with 9 bases between the two germline ends. CDR1 and CDR2 (germline): SNHLY, FYNNEI. CDR3 size: 12 residues. CDR3 bases: TGTGCCAGCGGGGCCTATTACAATGAGCAGTTCTTC. Its protein is CASGAYYNEQFF.

This clonotype was recorded many times. The CDR3 DNA reads TGTGCCAGCAGCTTGAGGGGGGGGCAGGAGACCCAGTACTTC. Translating it yields CASSLRGGQETQYF. The chain has TRBV5-4 and TRBJ2-5; D may be TRBD2 (7 bases). Trimming removed 1 base from V and 5 bases from J, with 12 bases in between. This CDR3 has 14 amino acids. Looked up from germline, CDR1 is SGHNT and CDR2 is YYREEE (reference sequence).

A note on this clonotype: A much larger clone differs from this one at a single base, so this may be a read error. It is likely a read error, because the conserved phenylalanine at the end of the CDR3 is missing. The chain carries TRBV20-1 and TRBJ1-5, with D hard to call. Trimming shortened V by 5 bases and J by 4 bases, and 9 bases separated the two germline ends. Per the germline V gene, CDR1 is DFQATT and CDR2 is SNEGSKA (reference sequence). This CDR3 region has 12 residues. This CDR3 is CSAWTSNQPQHL. As DNA, the CDR3 is TGCAGTGCTTGGACGTCTAATCAGCCCCAGCATTTG.

In this sample, this clonotype turned up many times. The chain employs TRBV6-2 or TRBV6-3 and TRBJ1-2; D is unclear. Trimming stripped 6 bases from V and 3 bases from J, with 17 bases between. The CDR3 covers 15 residues. CDR1 is MNHEY and CDR2 is SVGEGT in the germline V gene. CDR3 region: CASSLAPGPDYGYTF. In DNA form, the CDR3 reads TGTGCCAGCAGCCTCGCCCCCGGGCCAGACTATGGCTACACCTTC.

The table lists this clonotype with many counts. The J gene is TRBJ2-7, the V gene TRBV2, with D perhaps TRBD1 (5 bases). Trimming shortened V by 6 bases and J by 3 bases, and 9 bases separated the two germline ends. Per the germline V gene, CDR1 is SNHLY and CDR2 is FYNNEI. This CDR3 has 12 residues. The DNA for the CDR3 is TGTGCCAGCAGGGGAACAGGCTACGAGCAGTACTTC. It specifies CASRGTGYEQYF.

The genes are TRBV19 and TRBJ2-6; no clear D gene. V was trimmed by 4 bases and J by 0 bases, leaving 19 bases between them. This CDR3 has 19 amino acids. Germline values: CDR1 LNHDA, CDR2 SQIVND (reference sequence). This CDR3 is CASSKEFYFGLSGANVLTF. The CDR3, as DNA: TGTGCCAGTAGTAAAGAGTTTTATTTTGGGCTCTCTGGGGCCAACGTCCTGACTTTC.

This clonotype was recorded at least ten times. The V and J genes are TRBV6-6 and TRBJ2-1; D unclear. V was cut by 5 bases and J by 8 bases, with 13 bases left in between. The CDR3 runs 13 residues. The germline V gene has CDR1 MNHNY and CDR2 SVGAGI (reference sequence). The CDR3 reads CASSGPKRHEQFF. The CDR3 coding sequence is TGTGCCAGCAGTGGCCCGAAGCGTCATGAGCAGTTCTTC.

This CDR3 reads CASSLDWGAGRKLFF. The CDR3 coding sequence is TGCGCCAGCAGCTTGGATTGGGGGGCCGGTAGGAAACTGTTTTTT. The rearrangement joins TRBV5-1 to TRBJ1-4; D might be TRBD1 (6 bases). The CDR3 length is 15 residues. Trimming removed 0 bases from V and 11 bases from J, with 17 bases in between. The germline V gene has CDR1 SGHRS and CDR2 YFSETQ.

Ten or more counts support this clonotype. The chain employs TRBV4-3 and TRBJ2-7; D is unclear. Germline V gene sequence: CDR1 LGHNA, CDR2 YSLEER. The CDR3 has 14 amino acids. The V gene lost 4 bases and the J gene lost 4 bases, with 14 bases spanning the gap. CDR3 nucleotide sequence: TGCGCCAGCAGCCCGGCGGTCGTGAGTTACGAGCAGTACTTC. Amino acids: CASSPAVVSYEQYF.

This clonotype came up many times. The CDR3 coding sequence is TGCAGTGCTAGAGCTCACACAGGACTTGCAACTAATGAAAAACTGTTTTTT. This gives the protein CSARAHTGLATNEKLFF. The gene calls are TRBV20-1 and TRBJ1-4, with a weak D call TRBD1 (5 bases). The CDR3 is 17 amino acids. The germline V gene has CDR1 DFQATT and CDR2 SNEGSKA (reference sequence). V gave up 1 base and J gave up 0 bases, with 15 bases separating them.

This clonotype was observed a handful of times. J is TRBJ1-5 and V is TRBV6-4; D unresolved. The germline V and J ends were trimmed by 1 base and 9 bases, with 13 bases remaining between them. The CDR3 is 14 residues long. Germline lookup yields CDR1 MRHNA and CDR2 SNTAGT. CDR3 coding DNA: TGTGCCAGCAGTGACTATGGAGGATCAAGGCCCCAGCATTTT. Translated, it gives CASSDYGGSRPQHF.

A few counts support this clonotype. This chain joins TRBV11-2 and TRBJ2-1; D possibly matches TRBD1 or TRBD2 (5 bases each). CDR3 length equals 13 residues. Germline assignment: CDR1 SGHAT and CDR2 FQNNGV. V was trimmed by 2 bases and J by 8 bases, leaving 10 bases between them. The CDR3 DNA sequence: TGTGCCAGCAGCTTAATGGGGGACGATGAGCAGTTCTTC. This sequence encodes CASSLMGDDEQFF.

In this sample, this clonotype turned up a few times. This chain links TRBV3-1 with TRBJ2-3; 13 bases agree with TRBD2. The germline CDR1 and CDR2 sequences are LGHDT and YNNKEL (reference sequence). V trimming: 4 bases; J trimming: 4 bases; junction bases outside the gene matches: 8. The CDR3 is made up of 17 amino acids. CDR3 loop: CASSPGWTSGGADTQYF. CDR3 DNA sequence: TGTGCCAGCAGCCCCGGTTGGACTAGCGGGGGTGCAGATACGCAGTATTTT.

With respect to this clonotype: This clone may be a read error of a much larger clone one base away. It is likely a read error, because the conserved phenylalanine at the end of the CDR3 is missing. The chain links TRBV10-2 to TRBJ2-7; no definite D call. Germline V CDR1 and CDR2: WSHSY, SAAADI. V shed 2 bases and J shed 0 bases, with 11 bases lying between them. The CDR3 length is 15 residues. The CDR3 DNA follows: TGCGCCAGCAGTGAGAAGGGCCGCAGCTCCTACGAGCAGTACCTC. As protein: CASSEKGRSSYEQYL.

The chain uses TRBV20-1 and TRBJ1-6; 10 nucleotides align to TRBD1. The CDR3 loop spans 17 amino acids. Losses at the gene ends were 3 bases for V and 0 bases for J; bases not matched to a gene: 5. Germline values: CDR1 DFQATT, CDR2 SNEGSKA (reference sequence). The chain's CDR3 is CSASWDRGNSYNSPLHF. In DNA, the CDR3 is TGCAGTGCTAGTTGGGACAGGGGAAACTCCTATAATTCACCCCTCCACTTT.

Concerning this clonotype: This may be a read error, as it is one base from a much larger clone. V gene TRBV4-3 combines with J gene TRBJ1-1; a weak D match, TRBD1 (5 bases). Germline values: CDR1 LGHNA, CDR2 YSLEER. The CDR3 loop spans 14 amino acids. The CDR3 bases are TGCGCCCGCAGCCCCACGAGGGGCATCACTGAAGCTTTCTTT. Translation: CARSPTRGITEAFF.

Turning to this clonotype: This may come from a read error, since a much larger clone is one base off. V usage is TRBV15 and J usage is TRBJ1-4; D gene uncertain. V lost 5 bases and J lost 8, with 15 bases in between. In germline, CDR1 is LNHNV, CDR2 YYDKDF (reference sequence). This CDR3 has 14 residues. Here the CDR3 DNA reads TGTGCCACCAGCCGGACGACTCCGGGGGAAAAACTGTTTTTT. Translated, it gives CATSRTTPGEKLFF.

V and J are TRBV11-2 and TRBJ2-7; D possibly corresponds to TRBD1 (6 bases). The CDR3 sequence is 14 residues long. V was pared by 5 bases and J by 3 bases, with 14 bases between. Germline V gene data show CDR1 as SGHAT and CDR2 as FQNNGV. CDR3 coding DNA: TGTGCCAGCAGCCTGGGACATGGGGGCTACGAGCAGTACTTC. Residues: CASSLGHGGYEQYF.

This clonotype was counted at least ten times. In nucleotides, the CDR3 is TGTGCCTGGAGAGAGACAGCCAACTATGGCTACACCTTC. As protein: CAWRETANYGYTF. The chain has TRBV30 and TRBJ1-2; TRBD1 is a possible D gene (5 bases). The germline V gene encodes CDR1 GTSNPN and CDR2 SVGIG (reference sequence). Trimming pared 3 bases from V and 2 bases from J, leaving 10 bases between. The CDR3 runs 13 residues. The whole variable domain, filled in from reference TRBV30 and TRBJ1-2, reads SQTIHQWPATLVQPVGSPLSLECTVEGTSNPNLYWYRQAAGRGLQLLFYSVGIGQISSEVPQNLSASRPQDRQFILSSKKLLLSDSGFYLCAWRETANYGYTFGSGTRLTVV.

The rearrangement uses TRBV28 and TRBJ2-1, with TRBD1 matching over 7 bases. The CDR3 sequence is 14 residues long. Losses at the gene ends were 8 bases for V and 2 bases for J; bases not matched to a gene: 6. Germline V CDR1 and CDR2: MDHEN, SYDVKM. The CDR3 region has the DNA TGTGCCAGCCGGGACAGCTACCCCTACAATGAGCAGTTCTTC. As protein: CASRDSYPYNEQFF.

The sample holds many counts of this clonotype. The chain combines TRBV4-1 with TRBJ2-1; D is undetermined. Germline CDR1 reads MGHRA; CDR2 reads YSYEKL. The CDR3 is made up of 15 amino acids. V was pared by 1 base and J by 7 bases, with 14 bases between. The CDR3 region has the DNA TGCGCCAGCAGCCAAGGCCCGAAGGTCCTTAATGAGCAGTTCTTC. Translation gives CASSQGPKVLNEQFF.

As to this clonotype: The CDR3 end shows no conserved phenylalanine or tryptophan, and so a read error is likely. The gene calls are TRBV28 and TRBJ2-7; TRBD2 aligns across 9 bases. Germline V gene lookup returns CDR1 MDHEN and CDR2 SYDVKM. This CDR3 has 15 amino acids. J was trimmed by 3 bases and V by 2 bases; bases with no gene match: 5. The chain's CDR3 is CASSLLLAGSYEQYL. CDR3 DNA sequence: TGTGCCAGCAGTTTACTTCTAGCGGGGAGCTACGAGCAGTACCTC.

This clonotype was counted ten times or more. CDR3 nucleotide sequence: TGTGCCAGCAGCTTTACAGGGGACGCCTACACCTTC. Amino acid sequence: CASSFTGDAYTF. The genes are TRBV5-4 and TRBJ1-2, with 7 bases matching TRBD1. CDR3 size: 12 residues. Germline V gene sequence: CDR1 SGHNT, CDR2 YYREEE (reference sequence). The ends lost 2 bases at V and 10 bases at J; junction bases unmatched: 5.

This clonotype has ten or more counts. V is TRBV27 and J is TRBJ2-1; TRBD2 aligns across 7 bases. Trimming at V came to 5 bases and at J to 2 bases, leaving 6 bases not matched to a gene. The CDR3 totals 15 residues. Germline values: CDR1 MNHEY, CDR2 SMNVEV (reference sequence). CDR3 DNA sequence: TGTGCCAGCAGTGCGTTCAGCGGGGCCTACAATGAGCAGTTCTTC. This sequence encodes CASSAFSGAYNEQFF.